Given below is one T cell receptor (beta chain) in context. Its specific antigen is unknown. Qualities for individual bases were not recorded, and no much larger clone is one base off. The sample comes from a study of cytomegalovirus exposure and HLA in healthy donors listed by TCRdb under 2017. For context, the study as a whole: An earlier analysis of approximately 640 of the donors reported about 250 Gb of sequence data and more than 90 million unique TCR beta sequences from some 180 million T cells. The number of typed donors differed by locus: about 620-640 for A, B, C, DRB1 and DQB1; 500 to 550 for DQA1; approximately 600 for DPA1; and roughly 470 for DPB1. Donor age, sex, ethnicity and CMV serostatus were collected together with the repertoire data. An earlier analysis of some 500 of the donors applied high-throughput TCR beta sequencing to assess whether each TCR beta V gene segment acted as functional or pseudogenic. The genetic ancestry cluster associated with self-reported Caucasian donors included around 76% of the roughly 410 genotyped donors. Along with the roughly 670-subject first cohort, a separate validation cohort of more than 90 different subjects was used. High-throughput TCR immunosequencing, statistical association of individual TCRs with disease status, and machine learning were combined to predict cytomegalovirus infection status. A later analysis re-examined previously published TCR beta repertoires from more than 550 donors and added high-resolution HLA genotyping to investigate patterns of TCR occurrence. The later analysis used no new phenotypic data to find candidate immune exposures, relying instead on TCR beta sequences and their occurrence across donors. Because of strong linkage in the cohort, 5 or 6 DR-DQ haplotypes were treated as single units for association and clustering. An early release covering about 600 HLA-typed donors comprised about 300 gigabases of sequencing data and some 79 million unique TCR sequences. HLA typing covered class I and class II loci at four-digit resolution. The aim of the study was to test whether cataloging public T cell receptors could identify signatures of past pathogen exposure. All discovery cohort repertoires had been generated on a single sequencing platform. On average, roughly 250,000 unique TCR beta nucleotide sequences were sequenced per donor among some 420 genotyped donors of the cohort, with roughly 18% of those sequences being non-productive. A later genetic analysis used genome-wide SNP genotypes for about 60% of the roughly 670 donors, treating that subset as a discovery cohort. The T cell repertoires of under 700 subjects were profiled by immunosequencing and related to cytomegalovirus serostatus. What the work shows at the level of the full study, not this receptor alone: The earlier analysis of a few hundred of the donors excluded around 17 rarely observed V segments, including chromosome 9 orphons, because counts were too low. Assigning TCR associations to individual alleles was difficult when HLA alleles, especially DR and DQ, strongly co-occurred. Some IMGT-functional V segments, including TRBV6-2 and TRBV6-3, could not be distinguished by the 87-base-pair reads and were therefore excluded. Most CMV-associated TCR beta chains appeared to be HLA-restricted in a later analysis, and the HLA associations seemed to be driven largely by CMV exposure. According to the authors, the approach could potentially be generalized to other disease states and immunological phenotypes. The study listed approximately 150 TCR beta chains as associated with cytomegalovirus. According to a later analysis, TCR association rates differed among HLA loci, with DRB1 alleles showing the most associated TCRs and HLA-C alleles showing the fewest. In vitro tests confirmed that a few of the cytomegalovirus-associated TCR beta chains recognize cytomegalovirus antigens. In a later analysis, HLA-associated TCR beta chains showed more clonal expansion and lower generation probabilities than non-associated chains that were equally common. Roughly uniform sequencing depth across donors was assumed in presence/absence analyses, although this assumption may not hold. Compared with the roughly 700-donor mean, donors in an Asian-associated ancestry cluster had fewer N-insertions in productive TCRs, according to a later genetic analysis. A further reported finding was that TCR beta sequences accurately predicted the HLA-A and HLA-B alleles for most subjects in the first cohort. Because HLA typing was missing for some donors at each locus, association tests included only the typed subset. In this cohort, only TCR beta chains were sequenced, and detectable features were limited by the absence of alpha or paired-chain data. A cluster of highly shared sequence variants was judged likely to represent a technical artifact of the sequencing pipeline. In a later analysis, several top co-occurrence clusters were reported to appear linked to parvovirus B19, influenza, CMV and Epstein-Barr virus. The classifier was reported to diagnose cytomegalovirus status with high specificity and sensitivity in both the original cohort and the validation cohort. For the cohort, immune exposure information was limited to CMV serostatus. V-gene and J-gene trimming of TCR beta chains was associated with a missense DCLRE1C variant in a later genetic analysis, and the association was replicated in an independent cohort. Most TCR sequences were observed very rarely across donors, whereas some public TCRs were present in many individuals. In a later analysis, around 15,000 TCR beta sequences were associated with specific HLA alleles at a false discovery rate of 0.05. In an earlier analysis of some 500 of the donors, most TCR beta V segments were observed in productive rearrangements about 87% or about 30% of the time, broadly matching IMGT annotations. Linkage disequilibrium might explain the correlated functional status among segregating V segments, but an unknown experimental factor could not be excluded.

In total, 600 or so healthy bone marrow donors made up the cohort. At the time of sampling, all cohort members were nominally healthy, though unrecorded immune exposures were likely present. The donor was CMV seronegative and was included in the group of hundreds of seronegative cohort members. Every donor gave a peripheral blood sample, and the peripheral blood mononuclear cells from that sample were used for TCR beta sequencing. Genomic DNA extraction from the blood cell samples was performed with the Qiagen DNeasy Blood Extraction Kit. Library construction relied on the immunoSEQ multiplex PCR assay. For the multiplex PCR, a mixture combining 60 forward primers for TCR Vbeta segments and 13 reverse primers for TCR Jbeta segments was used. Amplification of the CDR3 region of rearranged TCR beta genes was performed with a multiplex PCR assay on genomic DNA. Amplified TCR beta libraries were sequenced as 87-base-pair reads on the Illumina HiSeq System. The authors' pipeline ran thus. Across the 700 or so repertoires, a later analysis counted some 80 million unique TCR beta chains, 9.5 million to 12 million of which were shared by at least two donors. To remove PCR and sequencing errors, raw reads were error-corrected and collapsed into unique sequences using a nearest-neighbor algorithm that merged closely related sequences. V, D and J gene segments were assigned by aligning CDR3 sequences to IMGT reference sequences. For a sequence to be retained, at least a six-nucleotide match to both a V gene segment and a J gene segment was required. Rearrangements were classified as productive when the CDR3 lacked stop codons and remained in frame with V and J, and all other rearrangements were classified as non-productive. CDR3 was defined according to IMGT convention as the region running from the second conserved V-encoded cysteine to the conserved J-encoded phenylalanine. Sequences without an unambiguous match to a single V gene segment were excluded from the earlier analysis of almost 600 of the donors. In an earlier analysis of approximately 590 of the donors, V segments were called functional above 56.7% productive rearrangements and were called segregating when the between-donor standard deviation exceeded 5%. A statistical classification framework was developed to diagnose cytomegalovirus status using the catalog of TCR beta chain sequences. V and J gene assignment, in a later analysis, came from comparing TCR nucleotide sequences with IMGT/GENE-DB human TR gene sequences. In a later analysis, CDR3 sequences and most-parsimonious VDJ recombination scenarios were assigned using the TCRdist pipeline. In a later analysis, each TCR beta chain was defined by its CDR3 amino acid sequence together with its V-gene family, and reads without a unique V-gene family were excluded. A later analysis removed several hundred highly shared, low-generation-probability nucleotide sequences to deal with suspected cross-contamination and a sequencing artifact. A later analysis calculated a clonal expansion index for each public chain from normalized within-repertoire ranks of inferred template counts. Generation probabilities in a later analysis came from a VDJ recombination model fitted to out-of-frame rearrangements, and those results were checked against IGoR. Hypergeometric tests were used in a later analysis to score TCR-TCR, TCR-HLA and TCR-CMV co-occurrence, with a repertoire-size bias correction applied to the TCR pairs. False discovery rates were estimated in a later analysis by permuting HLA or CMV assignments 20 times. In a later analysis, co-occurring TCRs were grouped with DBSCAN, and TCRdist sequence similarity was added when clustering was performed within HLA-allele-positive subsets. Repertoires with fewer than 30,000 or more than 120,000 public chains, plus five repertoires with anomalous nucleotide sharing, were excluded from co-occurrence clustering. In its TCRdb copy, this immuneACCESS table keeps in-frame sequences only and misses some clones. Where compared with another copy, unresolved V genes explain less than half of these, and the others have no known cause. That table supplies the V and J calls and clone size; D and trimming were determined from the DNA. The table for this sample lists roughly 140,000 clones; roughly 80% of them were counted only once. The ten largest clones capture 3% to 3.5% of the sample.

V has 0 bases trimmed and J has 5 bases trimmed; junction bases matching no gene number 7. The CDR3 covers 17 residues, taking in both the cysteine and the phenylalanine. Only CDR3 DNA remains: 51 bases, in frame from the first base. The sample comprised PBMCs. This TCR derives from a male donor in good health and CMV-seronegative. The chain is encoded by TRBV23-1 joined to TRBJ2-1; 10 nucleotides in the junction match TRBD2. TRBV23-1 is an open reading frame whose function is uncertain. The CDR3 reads CASSQSRASGSDNEQFF. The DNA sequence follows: TGCGCCAGCAGTCAATCTCGGGCTAGCGGGAGTGACAATGAGCAGTTCTTC.